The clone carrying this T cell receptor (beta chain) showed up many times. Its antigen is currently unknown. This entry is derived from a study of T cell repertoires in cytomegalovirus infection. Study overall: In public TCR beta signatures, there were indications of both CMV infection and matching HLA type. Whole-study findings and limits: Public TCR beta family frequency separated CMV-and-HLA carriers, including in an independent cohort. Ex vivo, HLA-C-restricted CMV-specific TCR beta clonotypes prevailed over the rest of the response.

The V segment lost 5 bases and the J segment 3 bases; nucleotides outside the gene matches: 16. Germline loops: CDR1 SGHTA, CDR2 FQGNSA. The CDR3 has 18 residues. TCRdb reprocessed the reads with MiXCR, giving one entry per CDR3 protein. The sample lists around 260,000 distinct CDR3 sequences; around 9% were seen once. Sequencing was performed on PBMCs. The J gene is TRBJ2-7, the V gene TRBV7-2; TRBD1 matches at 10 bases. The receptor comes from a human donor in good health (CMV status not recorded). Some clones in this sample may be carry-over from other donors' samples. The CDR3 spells CASSPTLDRGRPVYEQYF. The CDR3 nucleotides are TGTGCCAGCAGCCCGACTCTAGACAGGGGGCGCCCCGTCTACGAGCAGTACTTC.